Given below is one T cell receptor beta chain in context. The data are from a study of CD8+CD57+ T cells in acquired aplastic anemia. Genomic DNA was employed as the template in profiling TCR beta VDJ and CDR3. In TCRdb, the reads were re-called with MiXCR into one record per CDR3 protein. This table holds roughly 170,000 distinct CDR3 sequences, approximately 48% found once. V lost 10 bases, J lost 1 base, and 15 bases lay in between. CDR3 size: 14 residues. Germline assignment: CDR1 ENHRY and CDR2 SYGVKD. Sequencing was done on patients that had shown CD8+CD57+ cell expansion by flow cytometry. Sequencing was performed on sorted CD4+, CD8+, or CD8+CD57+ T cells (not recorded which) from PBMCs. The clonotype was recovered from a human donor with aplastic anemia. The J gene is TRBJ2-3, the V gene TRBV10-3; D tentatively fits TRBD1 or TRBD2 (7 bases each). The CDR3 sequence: CATWEGACTDTQYF. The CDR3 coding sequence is TGTGCCACCTGGGAGGGGGCGTGCACAGATACGCAGTATTTT.